These 15 T cell receptor beta chains were sequenced from one sample in a study of response to subunit inactivated influenza vaccine. Each CDR3 protein gets one entry after TCRdb re-called the RT-PCR reads with MiXCR. The table lists about half a million distinct CDR3 sequences, approximately 24% of them singletons. Source: CD4+ T cells sorted from PBMCs, taken about 5 days after vaccination. These receptors were obtained from a man between 50 and 59 years old who received an inactivated influenza vaccine.

The table lists this clonotype with a few counts. The chain couples TRBV7-8 to TRBJ1-1; tentatively, D is TRBD1 (5 bases). The CDR3 is made up of 15 amino acids. The V and J ends lost 5 bases and 4 bases respectively, with 17 bases between them. The germline gives CDR1 SGHVS, CDR2 FQNEAQ. CDR3 amino acids: CASSPLGEGPTEAFF. The CDR3 DNA follows: TGTGCCAGCAGCCCCCTAGGGGAGGGACCCACTGAAGCTTTCTTT.

This clonotype was counted only a few times. This rearrangement joins TRBV28 to TRBJ2-1; 7 bases align to TRBD2. This CDR3 comprises 15 residues. The germline V gene encodes CDR1 MDHEN and CDR2 SYDVKM. The trim removed 2 bases at V and 5 bases at J, leaving 6 bases unmatched. The CDR3 spells CASSLRGGRNNEQFF. The CDR3 bases are TGTGCCAGCAGTTTACGGGGCGGGAGAAACAATGAGCAGTTCTTC.

The chain links TRBV12-3 or TRBV12-4 to TRBJ2-1; 9 bases agree with TRBD2. There are 15 residues in the CDR3. V gave up 6 bases and J gave up 8 bases; unmatched junction bases: 11. CDR3 sequence reads: CASRPPGLAFDEQFF. The CDR3 nucleotides read TGTGCCAGCAGACCGCCGGGACTAGCTTTCGATGAGCAGTTCTTC.

This clonotype was detected a few times. The chain carries TRBV19 and TRBJ2-1; D is uncertain. Trimming shortened V by 4 bases and J by 11 bases, and 9 bases separated the two germline ends. CDR1 LNHDA and CDR2 SQIVND come from the germline V gene (reference sequence). This CDR3 has 11 amino acids. The DNA of the CDR3 is TGTGCCAGTAGTACCAGTTCGAAGCAGTTCTTC. Residues: CASSTSSKQFF.

This chain connects TRBV12-3 or TRBV12-4 to TRBJ2-1, with TRBD1 identical over 7 bases. The CDR3 is made up of 14 amino acids. Trimming at V came to 5 bases and at J to 11 bases, leaving 12 bases not matched to a gene. The CDR3 reads CASSPRPDRLQQFF. The CDR3 DNA reads TGTGCCAGCAGTCCACGCCCGGACAGGCTCCAGCAGTTCTTC.

CDR3 bases: TGTGCCAGCAGCCAAGTGCCCAGTGAGCAGTTCTTC. It specifies CASSQVPSEQFF. The J gene is TRBJ2-1, the V gene TRBV3-1; D gene ambiguous. This CDR3 has 12 amino acids. Germline-derived CDR1 and CDR2 are LGHDT and YNNKEL (reference sequence). Trimming left V 1 base short and J 9 bases short, with 7 bases between.

The chain carries TRBV20-1 and TRBJ2-3; the D is unclear. The CDR3 runs to 15 residues. V dropped 3 bases and J dropped 0 bases, with 13 bases sitting between them. Per germline, CDR1 DFQATT and CDR2 SNEGSKA (reference sequence). CDR3 loop: CSASFPGVSTDTQYF. In DNA, the CDR3 is TGCAGTGCTAGTTTCCCGGGTGTGAGCACAGATACGCAGTATTTT.

V gene TRBV24-1 combines with J gene TRBJ2-5; TRBD1 or TRBD2 may be the D gene (5 bases each). Trimming pared 3 bases from V and 6 bases from J, leaving 10 bases between. Germline V gene sequence: CDR1 KGHDR, CDR2 SFDVKD. This CDR3 spans 13 amino acids. In DNA, the CDR3 is TGTGCCACCAGTGATGGGGGAGTGAAGACCCAGTACTTC. It translates to CATSDGGVKTQYF.

This clonotype was counted a few times. The V and J genes are TRBV28 and TRBJ2-7; tentative D call: TRBD2 (5 bases). This CDR3 region has 12 residues. Germline assignment: CDR1 MDHEN and CDR2 SYDVKM. Trimming stripped 8 bases from V and 2 bases from J, with 10 bases between. Here the CDR3 reads CASGSVTYEQYF. The CDR3 nucleotides read TGTGCCAGCGGTAGCGTTACCTACGAGCAGTACTTC.

This clonotype appeared many times. This sequence joins TRBV28 and TRBJ2-7; 8 bases are shared with TRBD1. The CDR3 has 14 amino acids. V lost 6 bases to trimming and J lost 1 base; unmatched junction nucleotides: 5. Germline CDR1 is MDHEN and CDR2 is SYDVKM. CDR3 in amino acids: CASRWGQASYEQYF. The DNA of the CDR3 is TGTGCCAGCAGATGGGGACAGGCGTCCTACGAGCAGTACTTC.

CDR3 sequence: CASSYSHQETQYF. In nucleotides, the CDR3 is TGTGCCAGCAGTTATAGCCACCAAGAGACCCAGTACTTC. The genes are TRBV6-5 and TRBJ2-5; no reliable D call. This CDR3 region has 13 residues. Between the trimmed V and J ends, which lost 3 bases and 0 bases, there was a span of 5 bases. CDR1 and CDR2 from the germline V gene are MNHEY and SVGAGI.

The rearrangement uses TRBV20-1 and TRBJ1-5; the D gene is possibly TRBD1 (5 bases). V was shortened by 6 bases and J by 2 bases, with 26 bases between the two germline ends. Germline CDR1 reads DFQATT; CDR2 reads SNEGSKA (reference sequence). CDR3 length: 18 amino acids. For the CDR3, the DNA is TGCAGTGCAAATTACCGACGCGGGGGGAACAGTGGCAATCAGCCCCAGCATTTT. Its protein is CSANYRRGGNSGNQPQHF.

This clonotype was counted many times. The chain uses TRBV20-1 and TRBJ2-1; 8 bases map to TRBD2. Germline assignment: CDR1 DFQATT and CDR2 SNEGSKA (reference sequence). The CDR3 covers 14 residues. V lost 3 bases and J lost 7; bases outside the gene matches: 8. CDR3 in amino acids: CSASRSGSLNEQFF. CDR3 sequence (DNA): TGCAGTGCTAGCAGGAGCGGGAGTTTAAATGAGCAGTTCTTC.

This clonotype was observed a few times. The V and J genes are TRBV28 and TRBJ2-1; 7 bases are a match to TRBD2. Trimming took 3 bases from V and 9 from J; bases not matched to a gene: 8. CDR1 is MDHEN and CDR2 is SYDVKM in the germline V gene. This CDR3 contains 14 residues. The CDR3: CASSFGRTGREQFF. As DNA, the CDR3 is TGTGCCAGCAGTTTCGGGAGGACGGGACGTGAGCAGTTCTTC.

This clonotype was seen a single time. The chain carries TRBV3-1 and TRBJ2-7, with a possible D match to TRBD1 (5 bases). Germline CDR1 and CDR2: LGHDT and YNNKEL (reference sequence). Trimming cost V 1 base and J 6 bases, with 10 bases left between them. The CDR3 totals 13 residues. The CDR3 spells CASSQVLGAEQYF. The CDR3 DNA follows: TGTGCCAGCAGCCAAGTTCTAGGGGCCGAGCAGTACTTC.